This TCR beta chain was recovered during a study of blood T cells in healthy people across ages. Concerning this clonotype: No antigen is known for it.

CDR1 is MNHEY and CDR2 is SMNVEV in the germline V gene (reference sequence). V lost 1 base to trimming and J lost 0 bases, with 7 bases between them. This CDR3 contains 14 residues. Whole-study results and caveats: PBMCs were not sorted, which prevented a conclusive comparison of naive versus antigen-experienced cells.

The use of a sample-barcoded 5' primer and a J-beta primer mix characterized a second PCR of about 7 to 12 cycles. TCRdb itself ran the 5' RACE reads through MiXCR, one entry per CDR3 protein. This sample has under 850,000 distinct CDR3 sequences, with around 36% found just once. Sequencing used blood. The clonotype comes from a man aged 18 to 30 in good health. The chain recombines TRBV27 with TRBJ2-7; D gene unclear. This CDR3 reads CASSLYTDSYEQYF. As DNA, the CDR3 is TGTGCCAGCAGTTTATATACGGACTCCTACGAGCAGTACTTC.